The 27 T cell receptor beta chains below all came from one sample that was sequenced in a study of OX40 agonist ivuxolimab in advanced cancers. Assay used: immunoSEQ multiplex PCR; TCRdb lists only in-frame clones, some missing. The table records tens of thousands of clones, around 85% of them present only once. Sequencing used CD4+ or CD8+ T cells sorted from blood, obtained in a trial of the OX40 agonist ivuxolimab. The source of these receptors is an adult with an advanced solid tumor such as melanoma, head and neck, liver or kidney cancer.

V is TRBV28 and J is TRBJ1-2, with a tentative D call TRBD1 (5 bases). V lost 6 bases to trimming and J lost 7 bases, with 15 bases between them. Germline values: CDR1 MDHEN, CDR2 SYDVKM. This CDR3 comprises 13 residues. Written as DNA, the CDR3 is TGTGCCAGCAGCCTCGGGACGGATAGTGGCTACACCTTC. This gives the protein CASSLGTDSGYTF.

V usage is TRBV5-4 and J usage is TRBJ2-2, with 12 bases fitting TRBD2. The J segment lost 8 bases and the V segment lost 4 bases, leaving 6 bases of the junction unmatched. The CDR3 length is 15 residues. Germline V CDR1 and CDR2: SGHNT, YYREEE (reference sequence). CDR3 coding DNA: TGTGCCAGCAGCACCCAAGGACTAGCGGGAGGGGAGCTGTTTTTT. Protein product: CASSTQGLAGGELFF. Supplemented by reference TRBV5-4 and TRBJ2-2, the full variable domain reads ETGVTQSPTHLIKTRGQQVTLRCSSQSGHNTVSWYQQALGQGPQFIFQYYREEENGRGNFPPRFSGLQFPNYSSELNVNALELDDSALYLCASSTQGLAGGELFFGEGSRLTVL.

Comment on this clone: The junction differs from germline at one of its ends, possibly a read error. The CDR3 is CAWSFAGTPSSSYNSPLHF. The CDR3 nucleotides are TGTGCCTGGAGTTTTGCCGGGACGCCTTCGAGCTCCTATAATTCACCCCTTCACTTT. The V call is TRBV30, the J call TRBJ1-6; the D gene is possibly TRBD1 (5 bases). Germline values: CDR1 GTSNPN, CDR2 SVGIG (reference sequence). This CDR3 has 19 residues.

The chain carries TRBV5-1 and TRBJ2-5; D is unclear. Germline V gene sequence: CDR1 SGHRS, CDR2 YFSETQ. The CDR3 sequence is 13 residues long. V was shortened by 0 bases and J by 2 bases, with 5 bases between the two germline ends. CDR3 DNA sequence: TGCGCCAGCAGCTTGGTTGCGCAAGAGACCCAGTACTTC. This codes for CASSLVAQETQYF.

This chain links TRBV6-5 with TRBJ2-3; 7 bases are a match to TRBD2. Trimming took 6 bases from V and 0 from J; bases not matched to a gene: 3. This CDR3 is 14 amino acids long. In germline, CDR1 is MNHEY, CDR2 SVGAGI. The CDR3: CASSKRDSTDTQYF. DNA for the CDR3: TGTGCCAGCAGCAAGCGGGATAGCACAGATACGCAGTATTTT.

In nucleotides, the CDR3 is TGTGCCAGCAGCTTGTACACAGGGGGCCAAGAGACCCAGTACTTC. Amino acid sequence: CASSLYTGGQETQYF. The chain joins TRBV5-4 to TRBJ2-5, with 8 bases aligning to TRBD1. CDR3 length: 15 residues. V lost 1 base to trimming and J lost 1 base; unmatched junction nucleotides: 3. Germline V CDR1 and CDR2: SGHNT, YYREEE (reference sequence).

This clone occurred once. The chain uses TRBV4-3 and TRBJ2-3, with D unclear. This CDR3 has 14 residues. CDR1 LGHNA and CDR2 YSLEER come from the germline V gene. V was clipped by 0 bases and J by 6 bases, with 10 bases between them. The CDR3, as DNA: TGCGCCAGCAGCCAAGATTCCCAATTGGATACGCAGTATTTT. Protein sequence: CASSQDSQLDTQYF.

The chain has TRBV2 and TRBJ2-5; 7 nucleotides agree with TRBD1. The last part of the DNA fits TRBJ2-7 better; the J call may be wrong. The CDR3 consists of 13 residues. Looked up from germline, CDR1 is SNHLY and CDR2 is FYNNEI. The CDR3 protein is CASRGTASYEQYF. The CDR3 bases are TGTGCCAGCAGGGGGACAGCTAGCTACGAGCAGTACTTC.

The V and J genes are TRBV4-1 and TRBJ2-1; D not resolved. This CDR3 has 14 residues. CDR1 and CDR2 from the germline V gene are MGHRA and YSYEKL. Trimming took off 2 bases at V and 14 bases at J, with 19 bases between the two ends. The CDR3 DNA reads TGCGCCAGCAGCCAAAGAACCGGCGAACCTCCCGAGTTCTTC. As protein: CASSQRTGEPPEFF.

The DNA of the CDR3 is TGCGCCAGCAGCCAAGATAAAGGGACCCAGTACTTC. The encoded protein is CASSQDKGTQYF. The chain is built from TRBV4-3 and TRBJ2-5; D not resolved. Germline V gives CDR1 LGHNA, CDR2 YSLEER. Trimming cost V 0 bases and J 7 bases, with 6 bases left between them. This CDR3 is 12 amino acids long.

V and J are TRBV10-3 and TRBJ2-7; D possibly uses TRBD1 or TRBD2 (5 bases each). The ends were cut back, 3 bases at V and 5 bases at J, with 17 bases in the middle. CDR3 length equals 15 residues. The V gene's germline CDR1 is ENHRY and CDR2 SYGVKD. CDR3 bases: TGTGCCATCAGTGATTGGGGACCTAGCCGCCACGAGCAGTACTTC. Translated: CAISDWGPSRHEQYF.

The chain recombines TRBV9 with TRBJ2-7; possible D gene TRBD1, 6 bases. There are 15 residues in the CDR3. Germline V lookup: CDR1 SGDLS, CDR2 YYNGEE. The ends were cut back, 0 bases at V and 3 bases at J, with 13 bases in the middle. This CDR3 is CASSVATGHGYEQYF. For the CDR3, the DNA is TGTGCCAGCAGCGTAGCCACAGGGCACGGCTACGAGCAGTACTTC.

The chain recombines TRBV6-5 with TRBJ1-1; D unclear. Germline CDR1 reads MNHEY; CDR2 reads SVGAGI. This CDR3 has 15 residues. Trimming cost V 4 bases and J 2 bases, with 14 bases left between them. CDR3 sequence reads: CASSSLVRLNTEAFF. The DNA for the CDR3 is TGTGCCAGCAGTTCCCTGGTTCGACTCAACACTGAAGCTTTCTTT.

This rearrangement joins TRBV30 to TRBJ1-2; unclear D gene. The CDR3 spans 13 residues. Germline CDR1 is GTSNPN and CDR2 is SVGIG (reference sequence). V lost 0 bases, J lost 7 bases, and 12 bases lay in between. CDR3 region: CAWSVLTETGYTF. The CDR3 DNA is TGTGCCTGGAGTGTACTGACCGAAACTGGCTACACCTTC.

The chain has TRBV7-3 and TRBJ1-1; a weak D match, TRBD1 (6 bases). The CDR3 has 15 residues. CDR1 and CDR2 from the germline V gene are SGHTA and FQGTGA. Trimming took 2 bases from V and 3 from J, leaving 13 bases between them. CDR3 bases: TGTGCCAGCAGCTTAGTCGGGGGCCAGGACACTGAAGCTTTCTTT. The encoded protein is CASSLVGGQDTEAFF.

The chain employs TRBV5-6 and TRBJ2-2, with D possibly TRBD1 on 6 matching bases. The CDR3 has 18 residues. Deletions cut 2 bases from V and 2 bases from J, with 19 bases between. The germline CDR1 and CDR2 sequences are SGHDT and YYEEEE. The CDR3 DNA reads TGTGCCAGCAGCTTCCCTCTCGCTGACAGGAGAAACACCGGGGAGCTGTTTTTT. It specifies CASSFPLADRRNTGELFF.

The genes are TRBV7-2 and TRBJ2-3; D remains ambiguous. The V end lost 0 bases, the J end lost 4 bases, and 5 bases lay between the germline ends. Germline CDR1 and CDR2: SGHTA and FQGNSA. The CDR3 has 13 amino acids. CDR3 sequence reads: CASSLAAADTQYF. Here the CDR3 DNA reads TGTGCCAGCAGCTTAGCGGCTGCAGATACGCAGTATTTT. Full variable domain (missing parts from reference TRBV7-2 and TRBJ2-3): GAGVSQSPSNKVTEKGKDVELRCDPISGHTALYWYRQSLGQGLEFLIYFQGNSAPDKSGLPSDRFSAERTGGSVSTLTIQRTQQEDSAVYLCASSLAAADTQYFGPGTRLTVL.

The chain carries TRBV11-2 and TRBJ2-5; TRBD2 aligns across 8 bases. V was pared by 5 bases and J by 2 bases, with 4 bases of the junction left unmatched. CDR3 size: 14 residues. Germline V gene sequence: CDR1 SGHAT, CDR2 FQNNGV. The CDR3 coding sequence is TGTGCCAGCAGCGGGCGGGGGGTACAAGAGACCCAGTACTTC. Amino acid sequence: CASSGRGVQETQYF.

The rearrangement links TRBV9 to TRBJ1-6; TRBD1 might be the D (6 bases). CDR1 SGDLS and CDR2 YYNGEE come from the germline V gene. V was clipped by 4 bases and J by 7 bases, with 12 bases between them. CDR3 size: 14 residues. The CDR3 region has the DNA TGTGCCAGCAGCACAGGGCCAGAGAATTCACCCCTCCACTTT. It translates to CASSTGPENSPLHF. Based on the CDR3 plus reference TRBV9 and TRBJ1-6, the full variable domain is DSGVTQTPKHLITATGQRVTLRCSPRSGDLSVYWYQQSLDQGLQFLIQYYNGEERAKGNILERFSAQQFPDLHSELNLSSLELGDSALYFCASSTGPENSPLHFGNGTRLTVT.

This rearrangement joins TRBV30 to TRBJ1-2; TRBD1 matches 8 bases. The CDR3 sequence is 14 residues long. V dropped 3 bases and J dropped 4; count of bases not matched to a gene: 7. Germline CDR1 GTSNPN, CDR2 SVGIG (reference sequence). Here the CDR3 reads CAWSTPGGFYGYTF. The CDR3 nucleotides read TGTGCCTGGAGCACACCAGGGGGCTTCTATGGCTACACCTTC.

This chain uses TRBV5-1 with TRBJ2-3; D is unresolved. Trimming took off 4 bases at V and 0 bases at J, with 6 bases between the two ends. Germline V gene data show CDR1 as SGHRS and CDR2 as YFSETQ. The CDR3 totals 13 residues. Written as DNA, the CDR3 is TGCGCCAGCAGCGTAGATAGCACAGATACGCAGTATTTT. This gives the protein CASSVDSTDTQYF. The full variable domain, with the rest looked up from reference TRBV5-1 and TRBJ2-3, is KAGVTQTPRYLIKTRGQQVTLSCSPISGHRSVSWYQQTPGQGLQFLFEYFSETQRNKGNFPGRFSGRQFSNSRSEMNVSTLELGDSALYLCASSVDSTDTQYFGPGTRLTVL.

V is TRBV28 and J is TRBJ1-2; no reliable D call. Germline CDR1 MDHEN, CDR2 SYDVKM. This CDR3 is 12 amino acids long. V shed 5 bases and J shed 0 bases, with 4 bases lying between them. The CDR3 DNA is TGTGCCAGCAGTGAGGCTAACTATGGCTACACCTTC. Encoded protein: CASSEANYGYTF.

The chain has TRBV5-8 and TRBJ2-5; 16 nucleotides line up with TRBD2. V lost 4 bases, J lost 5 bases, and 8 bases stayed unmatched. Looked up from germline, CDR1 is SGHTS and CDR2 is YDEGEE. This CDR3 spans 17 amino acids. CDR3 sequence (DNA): TGTGCCAGCAGCCAGGGGACTAGCGGGGGGGTTAAGGAGACCCAGTACTTC. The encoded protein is CASSQGTSGGVKETQYF.

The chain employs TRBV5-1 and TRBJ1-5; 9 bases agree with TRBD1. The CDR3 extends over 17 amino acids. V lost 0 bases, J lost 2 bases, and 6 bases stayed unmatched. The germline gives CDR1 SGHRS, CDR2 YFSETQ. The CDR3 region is CASSLEGTGSGNQPQHF. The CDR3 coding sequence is TGCGCCAGCAGCTTGGAAGGGACAGGGAGCGGCAATCAGCCCCAGCATTTT.

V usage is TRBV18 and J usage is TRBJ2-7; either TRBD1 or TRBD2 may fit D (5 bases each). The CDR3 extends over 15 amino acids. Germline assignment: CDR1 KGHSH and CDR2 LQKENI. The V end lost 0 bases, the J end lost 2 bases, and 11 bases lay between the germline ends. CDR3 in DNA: TGTGCCAGCTCACCACCGGGGACGGCAGCCTACGAGCAGTACTTC. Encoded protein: CASSPPGTAAYEQYF.

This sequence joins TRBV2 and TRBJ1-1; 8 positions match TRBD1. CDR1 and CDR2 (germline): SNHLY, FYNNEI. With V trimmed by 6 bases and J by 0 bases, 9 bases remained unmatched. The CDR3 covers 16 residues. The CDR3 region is CASRTRTGTVNTEAFF. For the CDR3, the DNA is TGTGCCAGCAGAACCCGGACAGGGACTGTGAACACTGAAGCTTTCTTT.

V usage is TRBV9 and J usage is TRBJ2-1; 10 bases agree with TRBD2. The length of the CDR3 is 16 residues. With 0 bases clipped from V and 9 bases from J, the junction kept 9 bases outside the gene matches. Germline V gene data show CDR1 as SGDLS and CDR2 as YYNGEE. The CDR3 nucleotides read TGTGCCAGCAGCGTAGACGTCAGCGGGGGGGCGGGTGAGCAGTTCTTC. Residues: CASSVDVSGGAGEQFF.